The 25 T cell receptor beta chains given below trace back to one sample, sequenced in a study of T cell responses to AZD1222 COVID-19 vaccine. The assay was immunoSEQ multiplex PCR, and TCRdb's table has in-frame clones only and misses some. In the table there are more than 110,000 clones, around 90% of which are singletons. The material was peripheral blood, obtained 28 days after the second AZD1222 dose. The receptor source for this set is an adult who received the AZD1222 COVID-19 vaccine.

The chain employs TRBV7-2 and TRBJ1-1; D unclear. The CDR3 is 15 residues long. Germline V gene sequence: CDR1 SGHTA, CDR2 FQGNSA. V shed 0 bases and J shed 6 bases, with 14 bases lying between them. For the CDR3, the DNA is TGTGCCAGCAGCTTAGCGTCGGGGTGGGTCCCTGAAGCTTTCTTT. Translated: CASSLASGWVPEAFF.

V and J are TRBV9 and TRBJ1-1; TRBD1 is a possible D gene (5 bases). Germline-derived CDR1 and CDR2 are SGDLS and YYNGEE. The CDR3 runs to 15 residues. The V end was cut by 7 bases, the J end by 3 bases, with 19 bases between. CDR3 nucleotide sequence: TGTGCCAGCGGGAGGCAGGGTGGTGAGTACACTGAAGCTTTCTTT. Translating it yields CASGRQGGEYTEAFF.

The rearrangement uses TRBV11-2 and TRBJ2-7, with a weak D call TRBD2 (6 bases). The CDR3 length is 15 residues. The germline V gene encodes CDR1 SGHAT and CDR2 FQNNGV. With 2 bases removed from V and 6 bases from J, the gap between germline ends came to 17 bases. The DNA of the CDR3 is TGTGCCAGCAGCTTAACCTCGGGACTCCCATTCGAGCAGTACTTC. This sequence encodes CASSLTSGLPFEQYF.

The CDR3 here is CASSVDRDTEAFF. CDR3 DNA: TGTGCCAGTAGTGTCGACAGGGATACGGAAGCTTTCTTT. This chain connects TRBV19 to TRBJ1-1; 7 bases match TRBD1. J was trimmed by 8 bases and V by 5 bases; bases with no gene match: 8. Germline CDR1 is LNHDA and CDR2 is SQIVND (reference sequence). The CDR3 is 13 residues long.

The rearrangement joins TRBV7-9 to TRBJ2-5; 8 nucleotides align to TRBD1. V lost 3 bases to trimming and J lost 1 base; unmatched junction nucleotides: 7. Germline V gives CDR1 SEHNR, CDR2 FQNEAQ (reference sequence). The CDR3 consists of 16 residues. The CDR3, as DNA: TGTGCCAGCAGCTTCCGACAGGGGAGCCTCCAAGAGACCCAGTACTTC. Translated: CASSFRQGSLQETQYF.

This chain's CDR3 is CASSLARADTQYF. The DNA of the CDR3 is TGTGCCAGCAGCTTAGCGCGGGCCGATACGCAGTATTTT. This chain links TRBV7-6 with TRBJ2-3, with a weak D call TRBD2 (5 bases). V lost 0 bases and J lost 6, with 7 bases in between. The CDR3 length is 13 residues. CDR1 is SGHVS and CDR2 is FNYEAQ in the germline V gene.

The chain has TRBV2 and TRBJ2-5; a weak D match, TRBD2 (5 bases). Germline V CDR1 and CDR2: SNHLY, FYNNEI. Trimming removed 8 bases from V and 0 bases from J, with 10 bases in between. The CDR3 length is 13 residues. The CDR3 region is CASGSGNQETQYF. For the CDR3, the DNA is TGTGCCAGCGGATCGGGAAACCAAGAGACCCAGTACTTC.

This chain connects TRBV18 to TRBJ1-3; 9 bases fit TRBD1. The CDR3 has 16 amino acids. In germline, CDR1 is KGHSH, CDR2 LQKENI. The ends lost 4 bases at V and 0 bases at J; junction bases unmatched: 4. The CDR3 reads CASSHSDRGSGNTIYF. CDR3 nucleotides: TGTGCCAGCTCACATTCGGACAGGGGCTCTGGAAACACCATATATTTT. The full variable domain, its missing parts supplied by reference TRBV18 and TRBJ1-3, is NAGVMQNPRHLVRRRGQEARLRCSPMKGHSHVYWYRQLPEEGLKFMVYLQKENIIDESGMPKERFSAEFPKEGPSILRIQQVVRGDSAAYFCASSHSDRGSGNTIYFGEGSWLTVV.

The rearrangement joins TRBV7-2 to TRBJ1-3, with a tentative D call TRBD1 (6 bases). The CDR3 extends over 15 amino acids. Germline CDR1 reads SGHTA; CDR2 reads FQGNSA. V was trimmed by 5 bases and J by 1 base, leaving 12 bases between them. Here the CDR3 DNA reads TGTGCCAGCAGCCCGAGGGGGGGATCTGGAAACACCATATATTTT. This codes for CASSPRGGSGNTIYF. The variable domain in full, completed from reference TRBV7-2 and TRBJ1-3, reads GAGVSQSPSNKVTEKGKDVELRCDPISGHTALYWYRQSLGQGLEFLIYFQGNSAPDKSGLPSDRFSAERTGGSVSTLTIQRTQQEDSAVYLCASSPRGGSGNTIYFGEGSWLTVV.

The chain combines TRBV5-1 with TRBJ2-4, with unresolved D. CDR1 is SGHRS and CDR2 is YFSETQ in the germline V gene. This CDR3 is 14 amino acids long. Trimming cost V 4 bases and J 7 bases, with 15 bases left between them. The CDR3 is CASSTPGKANIQYF. CDR3 nucleotide sequence: TGCGCCAGCAGCACCCCGGGTAAGGCGAACATTCAGTACTTC.

J is TRBJ2-3 and V is TRBV6-5; possibly TRBD2 for D (5 bases). Germline V gene lookup returns CDR1 MNHEY and CDR2 SVGAGI. V was clipped by 5 bases and J by 6 bases, with 12 bases between them. The CDR3 has 13 residues. CDR3 in amino acids: CASSQRRIDTQYF. The CDR3 region has the DNA TGTGCCAGCAGTCAAAGGAGGATTGATACGCAGTATTTT.

The gene calls are TRBV6-6 and TRBJ1-3; D not resolved. This CDR3 spans 12 amino acids. Germline V lookup: CDR1 MNHNY, CDR2 SVGAGI (reference sequence). Trimming took 6 bases from V and 7 from J, leaving 10 bases between them. The CDR3 is CASSPGSNTIYF. CDR3 bases: TGTGCCAGCAGCCCTGGGTCGAACACCATATATTTT.

This sequence joins TRBV4-1 and TRBJ2-1; the match to TRBD2 covers 16 bases. The CDR3 has 16 amino acids. After removal of 3 bases from V and 8 bases from J, the junction contained 4 bases not matched to a gene. Germline V gives CDR1 MGHRA, CDR2 YSYEKL. CDR3 loop: CASSHGTSGGVDEQFF. The CDR3 DNA reads TGCGCCAGCAGCCACGGGACTAGCGGGGGGGTGGATGAGCAGTTCTTC.

V is TRBV27 and J is TRBJ1-1; 7 bases agree with TRBD1. J lost 6 bases, V lost 3 bases, and 4 bases had no gene match. The germline gives CDR1 MNHEY, CDR2 SMNVEV (reference sequence). The CDR3 is 13 residues long. CDR3 sequence (DNA): TGTGCCAGCAGTTTCACTCAGGGGGCTGAAGCTTTCTTT. This gives the protein CASSFTQGAEAFF.

The V and J genes are TRBV5-5 and TRBJ1-2; D possibly corresponds to TRBD1 (5 bases). The CDR3 length is 13 residues. Germline V gene lookup returns CDR1 SGHKS and CDR2 YYEKEE (reference sequence). V shed 1 base and J shed 4 bases, with 8 bases lying between them. In DNA, the CDR3 is TGTGCCAGCAGCTTGTCAGGGCCCTATGGCTACACCTTC. It encodes CASSLSGPYGYTF.

The chain couples TRBV7-2 to TRBJ1-6; D is undetermined. Trimming removed 5 bases at V and 6 bases at J, with 8 bases between. CDR3 length equals 13 residues. The germline gives CDR1 SGHTA, CDR2 FQGNSA. CDR3 in amino acids: CASSPLFNSPLHF. CDR3 nucleotide sequence: TGTGCCAGCAGCCCTCTATTTAATTCACCCCTCCACTTT.

V gene TRBV4-3 combines with J gene TRBJ1-2; D gene uncertain. The CDR3 is 13 residues long. V was shortened by 0 bases and J by 4 bases, with 6 bases between the two germline ends. Germline-derived CDR1 and CDR2 are LGHNA and YSLEER. CDR3 region: CASSQEGSYGYTF. The CDR3 bases are TGCGCCAGCAGCCAAGAAGGGAGCTATGGCTACACCTTC.

CDR3 amino acids: CADRQAATDTQYF. The CDR3, as DNA: TGTGCCGACAGACAAGCGGCCACAGATACGCAGTATTTT. The chain couples TRBV12-3 or TRBV12-4 to TRBJ2-3; possibly TRBD1 or TRBD2 for D (5 bases each). This CDR3 has 13 residues. Trimming removed 11 bases from V and 2 bases from J, with 14 bases in between.

V gene TRBV4-2 combines with J gene TRBJ1-4, with unresolved D. The germline gives CDR1 LGHNA, CDR2 YNFKEQ. The V end was cut by 7 bases, the J end by 3 bases, with 12 bases between. The CDR3 has 14 amino acids. The CDR3 reads CASTPRHSNEKLFF. The CDR3 DNA reads as TGTGCCAGCACCCCGAGACACTCTAATGAAAAACTGTTTTTT.

The chain combines TRBV2 with TRBJ1-2; possible D gene TRBD1, 6 bases. Germline V gene sequence: CDR1 SNHLY, CDR2 FYNNEI. There are 13 residues in the CDR3. Between the trimmed V and J ends, which lost 6 bases and 5 bases, there was a span of 13 bases. The CDR3 coding sequence is TGTGCCAGCAGCGCGGACAGAAATTATGGCTACACCTTC. It specifies CASSADRNYGYTF.

This clone came up a few times. The genes are TRBV7-6 and TRBJ2-1, with 12 bases fitting TRBD2. CDR1 is SGHVS and CDR2 is FNYEAQ in the germline V gene. This CDR3 spans 18 amino acids. V was clipped by 1 base and J by 9 bases; unmatched bases: 13. CDR3 DNA sequence: TGTGCCAGCAGCTTAGAGGACAGGGCCACTAGCGGGAGGATTGAGCAGTTCTTC. It is translated as CASSLEDRATSGRIEQFF.

V is TRBV28 and J is TRBJ2-1, with D perhaps assigned TRBD1 or TRBD2 (5 bases each). CDR3 length: 15 residues. Germline-derived CDR1 and CDR2 are MDHEN and SYDVKM. Trimming took off 1 base at V and 7 bases at J, with 14 bases between the two ends. CDR3 sequence: CASSLSGSGLNEQFF. In DNA form, the CDR3 reads TGTGCCAGCAGTTTATCAGGGAGTGGCTTGAATGAGCAGTTCTTC.

The CDR3 DNA follows: TGCGCCAGCAGCTTGTCCGGAACCTCAAACACCATATATTTT. It translates to CASSLSGTSNTIYF. V is TRBV5-1 and J is TRBJ1-3, with D uncertain. Trimming left V 1 base short and J 6 bases short, with 11 bases between. Germline lookup yields CDR1 SGHRS and CDR2 YFSETQ. The CDR3 consists of 14 residues.

V gene TRBV9 combines with J gene TRBJ1-2; tentative D call: TRBD1 (5 bases). The CDR3 length is 17 residues. Per germline, CDR1 SGDLS and CDR2 YYNGEE. V dropped 4 bases and J dropped 2 bases, with 21 bases sitting between them. Here the CDR3 reads CASSLPGWGPSNYGYTF. In DNA, the CDR3 is TGTGCCAGCAGCCTCCCGGGTTGGGGACCGTCGAACTATGGCTACACCTTC.

The chain carries TRBV29-1 and TRBJ2-1; D unclear. CDR1 and CDR2 (germline): SQVTM, ANQGSEA. Trimming cost V 2 bases and J 8 bases, with 13 bases left between them. The CDR3 totals 13 residues. The CDR3 region is CSVESYSDDEQFF. In DNA, the CDR3 is TGCAGCGTTGAAAGTTACTCAGATGATGAGCAGTTCTTC.